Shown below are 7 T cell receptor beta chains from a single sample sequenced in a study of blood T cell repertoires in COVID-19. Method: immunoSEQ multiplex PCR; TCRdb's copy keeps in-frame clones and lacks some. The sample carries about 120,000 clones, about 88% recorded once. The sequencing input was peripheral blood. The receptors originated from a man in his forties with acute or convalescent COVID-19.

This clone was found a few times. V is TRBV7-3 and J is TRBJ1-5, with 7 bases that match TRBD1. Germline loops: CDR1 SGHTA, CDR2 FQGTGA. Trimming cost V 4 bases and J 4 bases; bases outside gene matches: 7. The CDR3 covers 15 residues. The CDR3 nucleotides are TGTGCCAGCAGCTCGGGACAGCTCCTTAATCAGCCCCAGCATTTT. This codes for CASSSGQLLNQPQHF.

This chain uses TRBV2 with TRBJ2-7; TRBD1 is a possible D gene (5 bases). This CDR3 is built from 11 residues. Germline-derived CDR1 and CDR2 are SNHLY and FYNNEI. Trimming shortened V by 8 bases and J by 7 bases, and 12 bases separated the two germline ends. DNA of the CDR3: TGTGCCAGCTTGGGGCCGGCGGAGCAGTACTTC. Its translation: CASLGPAEQYF.

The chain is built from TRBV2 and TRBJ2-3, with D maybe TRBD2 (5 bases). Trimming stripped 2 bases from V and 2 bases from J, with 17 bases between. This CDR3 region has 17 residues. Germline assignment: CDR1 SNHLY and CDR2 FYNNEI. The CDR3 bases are TGTGCCAGCAGTGAAATAGGGCCATACGGGGACACAGATACGCAGTATTTT. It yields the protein CASSEIGPYGDTDTQYF.

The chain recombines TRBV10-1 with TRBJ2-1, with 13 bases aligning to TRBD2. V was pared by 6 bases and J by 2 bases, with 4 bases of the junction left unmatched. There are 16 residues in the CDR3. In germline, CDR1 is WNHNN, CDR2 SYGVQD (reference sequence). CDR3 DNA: TGCGCCAGCAGCGGGACTAGCGGGGACCCCTACAATGAGCAGTTCTTC. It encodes CASSGTSGDPYNEQFF.

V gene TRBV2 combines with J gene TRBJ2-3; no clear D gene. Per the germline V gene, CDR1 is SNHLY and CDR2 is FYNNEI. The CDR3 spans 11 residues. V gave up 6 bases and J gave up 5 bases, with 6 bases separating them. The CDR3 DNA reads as TGTGCCAGCAGCCCCGTAGATACGCAGTATTTT. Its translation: CASSPVDTQYF.

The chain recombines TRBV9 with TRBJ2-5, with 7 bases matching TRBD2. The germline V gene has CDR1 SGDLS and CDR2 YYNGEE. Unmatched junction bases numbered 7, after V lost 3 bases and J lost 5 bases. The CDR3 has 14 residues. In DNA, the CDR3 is TGTGCCAGCAGCGGCGGGGGACGGCCGGAGACCCAGTACTTC. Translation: CASSGGGRPETQYF.

The CDR3 DNA reads TGTGCCAGCGGGGGGGAGGGAGGAGAAAAACTGTTTTTT. Protein: CASGGEGGEKLFF. V gene TRBV11-2 combines with J gene TRBJ1-4; tentatively, D is TRBD1 (5 bases). V gave up 8 bases and J gave up 8 bases, with 15 bases separating them. Germline V gene lookup returns CDR1 SGHAT and CDR2 FQNNGV. This CDR3 is built from 13 residues.